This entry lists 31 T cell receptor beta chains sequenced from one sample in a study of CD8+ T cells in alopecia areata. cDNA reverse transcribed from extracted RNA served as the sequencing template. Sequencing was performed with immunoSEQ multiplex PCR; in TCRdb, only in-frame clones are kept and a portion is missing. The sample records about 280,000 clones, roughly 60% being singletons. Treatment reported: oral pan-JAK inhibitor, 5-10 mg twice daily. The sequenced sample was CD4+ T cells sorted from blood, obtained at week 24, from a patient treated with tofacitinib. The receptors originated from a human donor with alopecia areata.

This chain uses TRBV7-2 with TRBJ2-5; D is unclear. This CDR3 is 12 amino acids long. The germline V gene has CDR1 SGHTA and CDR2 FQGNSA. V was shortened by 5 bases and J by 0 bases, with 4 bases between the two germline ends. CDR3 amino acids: CASSPYQETQYF. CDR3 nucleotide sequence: TGTGCCAGCAGCCCCTACCAAGAGACCCAGTACTTC.

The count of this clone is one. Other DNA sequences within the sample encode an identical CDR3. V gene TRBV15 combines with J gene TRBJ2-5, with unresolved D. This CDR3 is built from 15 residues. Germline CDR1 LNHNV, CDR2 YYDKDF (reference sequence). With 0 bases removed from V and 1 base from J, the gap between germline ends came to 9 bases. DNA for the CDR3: TGTGCCACCAGCAGAGATCGAGGCAGCCAAGAGACCCAGTACTTC. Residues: CATSRDRGSQETQYF.

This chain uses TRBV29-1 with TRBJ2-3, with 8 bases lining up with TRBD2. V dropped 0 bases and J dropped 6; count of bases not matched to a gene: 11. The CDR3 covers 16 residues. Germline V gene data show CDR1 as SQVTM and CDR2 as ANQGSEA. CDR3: CSVEDLTGGHPDTQYF. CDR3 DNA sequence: TGCAGCGTTGAAGATCTTACGGGGGGGCACCCGGATACGCAGTATTTT.

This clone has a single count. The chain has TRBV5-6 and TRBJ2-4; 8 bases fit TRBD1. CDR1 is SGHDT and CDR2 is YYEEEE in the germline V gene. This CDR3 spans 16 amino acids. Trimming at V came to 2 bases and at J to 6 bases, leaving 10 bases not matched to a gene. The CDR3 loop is CASSFTQTGALNIQYF. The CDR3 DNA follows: TGTGCCAGCAGCTTCACCCAGACAGGGGCCCTAAACATTCAGTACTTC. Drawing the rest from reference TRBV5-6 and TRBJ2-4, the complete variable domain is DAGVTQSPTHLIKTRGQQVTLRCSPKSGHDTVSWYQQALGQGPQFIFQYYEEEERQRGNFPDRFSGHQFPNYSSELNVNALLLGDSALYLCASSFTQTGALNIQYFGAGTRLSVL.

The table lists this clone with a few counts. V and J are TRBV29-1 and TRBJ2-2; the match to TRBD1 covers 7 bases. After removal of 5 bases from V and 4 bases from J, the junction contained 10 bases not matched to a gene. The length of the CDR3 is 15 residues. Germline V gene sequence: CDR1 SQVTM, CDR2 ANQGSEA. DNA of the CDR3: TGCAGCGTTTTACAGGGGCCATGGGGCACCGGGGAGCTGTTTTTT. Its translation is CSVLQGPWGTGELFF.

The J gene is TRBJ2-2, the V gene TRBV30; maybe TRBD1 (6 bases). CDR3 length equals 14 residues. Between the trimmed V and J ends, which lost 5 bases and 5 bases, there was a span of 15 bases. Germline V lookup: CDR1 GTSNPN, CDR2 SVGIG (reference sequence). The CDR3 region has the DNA TGTGCCTGGGAGTCCGATAGGGGGACCGGGGAGCTGTTTTTT. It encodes CAWESDRGTGELFF.

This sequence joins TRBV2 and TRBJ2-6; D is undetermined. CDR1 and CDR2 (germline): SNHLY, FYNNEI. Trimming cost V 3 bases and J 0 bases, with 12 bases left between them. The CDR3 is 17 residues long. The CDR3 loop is CASSDEAARSGANVLTF. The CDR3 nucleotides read TGTGCCAGCAGTGATGAGGCTGCCCGCTCTGGGGCCAACGTCCTGACTTTC.

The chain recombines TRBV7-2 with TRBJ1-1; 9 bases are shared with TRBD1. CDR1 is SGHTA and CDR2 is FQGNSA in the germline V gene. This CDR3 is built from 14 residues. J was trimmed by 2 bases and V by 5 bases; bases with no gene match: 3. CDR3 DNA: TGTGCCAGCAGCCGGGACAGGGTTAACACTGAAGCTTTCTTT. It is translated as CASSRDRVNTEAFF.

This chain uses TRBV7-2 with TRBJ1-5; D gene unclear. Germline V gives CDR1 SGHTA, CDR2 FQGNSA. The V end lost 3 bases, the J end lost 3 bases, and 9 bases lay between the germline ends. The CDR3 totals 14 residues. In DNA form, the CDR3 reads TGTGCCAGCAGCTTCGACTCGACCAATCAGCCCCAGCATTTT. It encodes CASSFDSTNQPQHF.

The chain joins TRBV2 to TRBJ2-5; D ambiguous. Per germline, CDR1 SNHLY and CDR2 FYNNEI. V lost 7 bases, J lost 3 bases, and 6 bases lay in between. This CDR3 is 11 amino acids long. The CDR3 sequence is CASKFEETQYF. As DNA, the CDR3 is TGTGCCAGCAAATTTGAAGAGACCCAGTACTTC.

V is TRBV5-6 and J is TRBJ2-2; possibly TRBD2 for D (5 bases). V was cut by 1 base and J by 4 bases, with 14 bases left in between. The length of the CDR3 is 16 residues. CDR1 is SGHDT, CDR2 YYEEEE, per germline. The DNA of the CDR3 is TGTGCCAGCAGCTTGATTACGGGCGGAGGCACCGGGGAGCTGTTTTTT. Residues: CASSLITGGGTGELFF.

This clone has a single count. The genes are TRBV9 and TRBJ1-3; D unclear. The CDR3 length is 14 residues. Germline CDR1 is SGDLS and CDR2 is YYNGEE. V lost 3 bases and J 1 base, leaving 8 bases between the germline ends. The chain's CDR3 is CASSATTSGNTIYF. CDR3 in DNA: TGTGCCAGCAGCGCTACGACTTCTGGAAACACCATATATTTT.

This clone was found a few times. CDR3 sequence: CASSADLYNEQFF. The CDR3 bases are TGTGCCAGCAGTGCGGATCTTTACAATGAGCAGTTCTTC. The rearrangement links TRBV11-1 to TRBJ2-1; no firm D call. The CDR3 loop spans 13 amino acids. Germline V gene data show CDR1 as SGHAT and CDR2 as FQDESV (reference sequence). V was clipped by 6 bases and J by 4 bases, with 10 bases between them.

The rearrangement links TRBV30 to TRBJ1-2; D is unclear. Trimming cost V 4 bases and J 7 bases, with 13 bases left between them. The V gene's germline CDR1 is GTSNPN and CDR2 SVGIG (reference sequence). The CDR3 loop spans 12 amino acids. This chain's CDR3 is CAWKSGQVGYTF. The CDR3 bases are TGTGCCTGGAAGAGCGGTCAGGTTGGCTACACCTTC.

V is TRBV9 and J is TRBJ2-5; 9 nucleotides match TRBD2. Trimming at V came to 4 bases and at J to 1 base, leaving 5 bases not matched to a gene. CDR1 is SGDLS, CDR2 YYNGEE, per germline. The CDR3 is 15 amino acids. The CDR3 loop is CASSPLAGAQETQYF. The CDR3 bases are TGTGCCAGCAGCCCCTTAGCGGGGGCCCAAGAGACCCAGTACTTC.

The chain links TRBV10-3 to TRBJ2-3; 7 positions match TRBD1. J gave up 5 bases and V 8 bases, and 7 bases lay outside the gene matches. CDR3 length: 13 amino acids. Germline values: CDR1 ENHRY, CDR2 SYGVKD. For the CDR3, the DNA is TGTGCCATCGGACAAGGGGGCGAAGATACGCAGTATTTT. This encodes CAIGQGGEDTQYF.

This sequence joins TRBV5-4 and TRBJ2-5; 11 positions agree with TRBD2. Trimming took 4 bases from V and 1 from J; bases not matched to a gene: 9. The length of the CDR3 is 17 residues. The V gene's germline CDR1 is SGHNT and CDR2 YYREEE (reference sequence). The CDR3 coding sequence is TGTGCCAGCAGCCCAGAACCGACTAGCGGGGTCCAAGAGACCCAGTACTTC. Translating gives CASSPEPTSGVQETQYF. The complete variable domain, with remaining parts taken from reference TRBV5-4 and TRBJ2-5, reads ETGVTQSPTHLIKTRGQQVTLRCSSQSGHNTVSWYQQALGQGPQFIFQYYREEENGRGNFPPRFSGLQFPNYSSELNVNALELDDSALYLCASSPEPTSGVQETQYFGPGTRLLVL.

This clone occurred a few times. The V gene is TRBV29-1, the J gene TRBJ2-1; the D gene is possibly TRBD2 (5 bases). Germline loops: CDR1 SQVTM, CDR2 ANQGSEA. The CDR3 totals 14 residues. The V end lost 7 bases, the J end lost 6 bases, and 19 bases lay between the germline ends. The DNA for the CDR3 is TGCAGCGCCGAAAGGGCTGTAACTAGCAATGAGCAGTTCTTC. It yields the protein CSAERAVTSNEQFF.

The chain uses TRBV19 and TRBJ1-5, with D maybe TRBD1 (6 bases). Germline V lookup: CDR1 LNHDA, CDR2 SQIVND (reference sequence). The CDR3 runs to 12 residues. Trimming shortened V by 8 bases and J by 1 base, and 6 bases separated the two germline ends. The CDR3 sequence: CASQGSNQPQHF. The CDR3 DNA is TGTGCCAGTCAGGGGAGCAATCAGCCCCAGCATTTT.

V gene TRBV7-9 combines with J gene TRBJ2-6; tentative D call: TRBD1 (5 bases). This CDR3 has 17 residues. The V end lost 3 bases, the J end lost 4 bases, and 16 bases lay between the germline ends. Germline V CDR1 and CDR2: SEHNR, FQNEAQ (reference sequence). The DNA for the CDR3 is TGTGCCAGCAGCTTCAGGGTCGGCCGCTGGGGGGCCAACGTCCTGACTTTC. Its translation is CASSFRVGRWGANVLTF.

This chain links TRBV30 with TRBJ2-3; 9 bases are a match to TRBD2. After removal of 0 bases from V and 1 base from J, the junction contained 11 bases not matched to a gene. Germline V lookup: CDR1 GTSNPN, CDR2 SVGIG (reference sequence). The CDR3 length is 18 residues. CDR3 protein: CAWSVREAGGLRTDTQYF. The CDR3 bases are TGTGCCTGGAGTGTACGGGAGGCGGGGGGGCTCCGCACAGATACGCAGTATTTT.

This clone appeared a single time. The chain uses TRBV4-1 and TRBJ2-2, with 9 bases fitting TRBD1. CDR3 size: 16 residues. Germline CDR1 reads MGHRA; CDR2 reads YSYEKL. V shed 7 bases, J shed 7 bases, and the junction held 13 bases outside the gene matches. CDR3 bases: TGCGCCAGCACCCCGGGACAGGGAAGAGTAATCGGGGAGCTGTTTTTT. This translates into CASTPGQGRVIGELFF.

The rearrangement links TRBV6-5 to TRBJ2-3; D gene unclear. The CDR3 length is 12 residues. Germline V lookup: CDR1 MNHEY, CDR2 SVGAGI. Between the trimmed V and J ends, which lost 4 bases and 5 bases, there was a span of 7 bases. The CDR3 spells CASSSEIDTQYF. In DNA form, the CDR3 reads TGTGCCAGCAGTTCGGAGATAGATACGCAGTATTTT.

The CDR3 bases are TGTGCCAGCAGCTTGAAGAGCGGCACAGATACGCAGTATTTT. Protein: CASSLKSGTDTQYF. The V and J genes are TRBV11-1 and TRBJ2-3, with D hard to call. The ends were cut back, 3 bases at V and 1 base at J, with 8 bases in the middle. In germline, CDR1 is SGHAT, CDR2 FQDESV (reference sequence). The CDR3 is 14 amino acids.

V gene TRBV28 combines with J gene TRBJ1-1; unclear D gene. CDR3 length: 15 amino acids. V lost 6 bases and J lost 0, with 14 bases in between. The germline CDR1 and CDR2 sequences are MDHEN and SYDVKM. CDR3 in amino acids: CASSEDGAMNTEAFF. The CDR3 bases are TGTGCCAGCAGCGAAGACGGAGCGATGAACACTGAAGCTTTCTTT.

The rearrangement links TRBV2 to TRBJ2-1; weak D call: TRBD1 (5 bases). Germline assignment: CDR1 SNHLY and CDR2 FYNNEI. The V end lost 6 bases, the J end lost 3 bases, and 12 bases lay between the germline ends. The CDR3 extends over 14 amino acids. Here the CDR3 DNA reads TGTGCCAGCAGCTACAGGCTCAACTACAATGAGCAGTTCTTC. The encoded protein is CASSYRLNYNEQFF.

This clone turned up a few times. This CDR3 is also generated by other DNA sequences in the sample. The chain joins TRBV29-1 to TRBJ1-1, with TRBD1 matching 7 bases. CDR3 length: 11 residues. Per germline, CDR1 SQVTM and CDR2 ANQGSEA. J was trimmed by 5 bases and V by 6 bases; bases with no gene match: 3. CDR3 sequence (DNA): TGCAGCGTGCACAGGGGAACTGAAGCTTTCTTT. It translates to CSVHRGTEAFF. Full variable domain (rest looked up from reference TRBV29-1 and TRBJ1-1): SAVISQKPSRDICQRGTSLTIQCQVDSQVTMMFWYRQQPGQSLTLIATANQGSEATYESGFVIDKFPISRPNLTFSTLTVSNMSPEDSSIYLCSVHRGTEAFFGQGTRLTVV.

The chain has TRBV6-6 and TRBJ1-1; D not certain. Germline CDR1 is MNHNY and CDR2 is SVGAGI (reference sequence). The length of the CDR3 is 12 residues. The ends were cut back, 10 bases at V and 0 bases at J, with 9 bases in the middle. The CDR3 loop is CATGRVNTEAFF. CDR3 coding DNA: TGTGCCACGGGAAGGGTGAACACTGAAGCTTTCTTT.

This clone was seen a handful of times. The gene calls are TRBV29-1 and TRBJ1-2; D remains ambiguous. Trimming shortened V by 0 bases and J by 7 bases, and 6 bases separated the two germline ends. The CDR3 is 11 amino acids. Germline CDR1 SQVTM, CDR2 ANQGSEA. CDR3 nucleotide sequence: TGCAGCGTTGAAGATCTCAGTGGCTACACCTTC. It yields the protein CSVEDLSGYTF.

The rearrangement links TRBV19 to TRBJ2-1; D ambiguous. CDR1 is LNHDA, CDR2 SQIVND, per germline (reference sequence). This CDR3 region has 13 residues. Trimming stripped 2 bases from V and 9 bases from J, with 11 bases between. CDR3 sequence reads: CASSISNRAEQFF. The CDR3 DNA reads TGTGCCAGTAGTATAAGTAATAGGGCTGAGCAGTTCTTC.

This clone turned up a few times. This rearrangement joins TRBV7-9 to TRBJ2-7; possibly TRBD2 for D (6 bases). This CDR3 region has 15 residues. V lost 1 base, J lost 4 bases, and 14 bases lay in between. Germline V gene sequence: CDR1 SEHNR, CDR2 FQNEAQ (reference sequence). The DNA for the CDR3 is TGTGCCAGCAGCTTAGTGGCAGCGGGCTTATACGAGCAGTACTTC. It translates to CASSLVAAGLYEQYF. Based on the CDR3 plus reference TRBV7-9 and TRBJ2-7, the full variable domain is DTGVSQNPRHKITKRGQNVTFRCDPISEHNRLYWYRQTLGQGPEFLTYFQNEAQLEKSRLLSDRFSAERPKGSFSTLEIQRTEQGDSAMYLCASSLVAAGLYEQYFGPGTRLTVT.